The T cell receptor beta chain under discussion was sequenced for a study of cytomegalovirus exposure and HLA in healthy donors. Trimming left V 0 bases short and J 4 bases short, with 12 bases between. The CDR3 contains 15 residues. In germline, CDR1 is LNHNV, CDR2 YYDKDF (reference sequence). This clone showed up just a few times. Primers for the PCR totalled 60 Vbeta and 13 Jbeta. Libraries were prepared by immunoSEQ multiplex PCR; TCRdb keeps only in-frame clonotypes and omits some of them. The sample lists around 110,000 clones, about 81% occurring once. The receptor's source is a male donor in good health and CMV-seropositive. Material for sequencing was PBMCs. The chain combines TRBV15 with TRBJ1-1; D not resolved. CDR3 amino acids: CATSRDLRGPTEAFF. The DNA for the CDR3 is TGTGCCACCAGCAGAGATTTGCGAGGGCCCACTGAAGCTTTCTTT.